The 10 T cell receptor beta chains below all came from one sample that was sequenced in a study of T cell repertoires in cytomegalovirus infection. These receptors' antigens are unknown. TCRdb fed the reads into MiXCR, producing one record per CDR3 protein. The table shows 49,000 or so distinct CDR3 sequences, with nearly 20% occurring only once. The starting material was CD8+ T cells from cultured PBMCs, obtained from culture after CMV antigen stimulation. The receptors were sampled from a human donor in good health (CMV status not recorded). Some clones in this sample may be carry-over from other donors' samples.

This clonotype has just a few counts. The chain recombines TRBV7-9 with TRBJ1-1; the D gene is possibly TRBD1 (5 bases). With 1 base removed from V and 4 bases from J, the gap between germline ends came to 10 bases. The CDR3 runs to 14 residues. The germline V gene has CDR1 SEHNR and CDR2 FQNEAQ (reference sequence). The CDR3 sequence is CASSLDGAGTEAFF. For the CDR3, the DNA is TGTGCCAGCAGCTTAGACGGGGCGGGCACTGAAGCTTTCTTT.

This clonotype has a count of ten or more. The chain is built from TRBV6-2 or TRBV6-3 and TRBJ1-1, with no clear D. Germline-derived CDR1 and CDR2 are MNHEY and SVGEGT. Between the trimmed V and J ends, which lost 0 bases and 4 bases, there was a span of 9 bases. The CDR3 runs 14 residues. This CDR3 reads CASSYSGMATEAFF. The CDR3 bases are TGTGCCAGCAGTTACTCAGGAATGGCCACTGAAGCTTTCTTT.

The chain carries TRBV28 and TRBJ1-2, with 7 bases identical to TRBD1. The CDR3 length is 14 residues. V was pared by 6 bases and J by 4 bases, with 8 bases of the junction left unmatched. The germline V gene has CDR1 MDHEN and CDR2 SYDVKM. CDR3 protein: CASRPDRVAYGYTF. The DNA of the CDR3 is TGTGCCAGCAGACCTGACAGGGTCGCCTATGGCTACACCTTC.

This clonotype was observed at least ten times. V and J are TRBV7-9 and TRBJ2-7, with D possibly being TRBD2 (6 bases). Germline V CDR1 and CDR2: SEHNR, FQNEAQ (reference sequence). V shed 5 bases and J shed 3 bases, with 20 bases lying between them. The CDR3 loop spans 16 amino acids. CDR3 coding DNA: TGTGCCAGCAGCCATCCCGCGGGCGGAGGGTTCTACGAGCAGTACTTC. It codes for CASSHPAGGGFYEQYF.

This clonotype has a count of ten or more. The chain has TRBV7-6 and TRBJ2-1, with D possibly being TRBD2 (7 bases). Trimming left V 2 bases short and J 9 bases short, with 17 bases between. CDR3 length: 15 amino acids. The V gene's germline CDR1 is SGHVS and CDR2 FNYEAQ. The CDR3 DNA is TGTGCCAGCAGCTTACGGGGGGCTGGTTGGAGTGAGCAGTTCTTC. Its protein product is CASSLRGAGWSEQFF.

The V and J genes are TRBV6-4 and TRBJ2-2; 12 nucleotides align to TRBD2. The trim removed 5 bases at V and 6 bases at J, leaving 4 bases unmatched. This CDR3 has 15 residues. CDR1 is MRHNA and CDR2 is SNTAGT in the germline V gene. CDR3 sequence reads: CASSRLAGEAGELFF. CDR3 DNA: TGTGCCAGCAGTCGACTAGCGGGAGAGGCCGGGGAGCTGTTTTTT.

The rearrangement joins TRBV12-3 or TRBV12-4 to TRBJ1-4, with 9 bases fitting TRBD1. With V trimmed by 5 bases and J by 8 bases, 9 bases remained unmatched. The CDR3 is made up of 15 amino acids. DNA for the CDR3: TGTGCCAGCAGTCATACAGGGGGCGTTAAAGAAAAACTGTTTTTT. Protein: CASSHTGGVKEKLFF.

About this clonotype itself: This may be a read error, as it is one base from a much larger clone. The chain employs TRBV4-3 and TRBJ2-3; 12 bases map to TRBD2. CDR3 length: 15 residues. Germline V gene sequence: CDR1 LGHNA, CDR2 YSLEER. The CDR3 region is CASSWEASGGAGQCF. The DNA of the CDR3 is TGCGCCAGCAGCTGGGAGGCTAGCGGGGGGGCGGGGCAGTGTTTT.

This clonotype was recorded many times. The genes are TRBV6-1 and TRBJ1-2; unclear D gene. Trimming stripped 7 bases from V and 0 bases from J, with 12 bases between. Germline CDR1 reads MNHNS; CDR2 reads SASEGT. CDR3 length: 14 amino acids. The CDR3 spells CASIQAVANYGYTF. For the CDR3, the DNA is TGTGCCAGCATTCAGGCCGTAGCTAACTATGGCTACACCTTC.

This clonotype was detected a few times. This chain joins TRBV5-6 and TRBJ2-2; 7 bases map to TRBD1. The CDR3 is 15 amino acids. V shed 2 bases, J shed 2 bases, and the junction held 3 bases outside the gene matches. Germline assignment: CDR1 SGHDT and CDR2 YYEEEE. The CDR3 loop reads CASSFGTVNTGELFF. CDR3 nucleotide sequence: TGTGCCAGCAGCTTTGGGACAGTCAACACCGGGGAGCTGTTTTTT.